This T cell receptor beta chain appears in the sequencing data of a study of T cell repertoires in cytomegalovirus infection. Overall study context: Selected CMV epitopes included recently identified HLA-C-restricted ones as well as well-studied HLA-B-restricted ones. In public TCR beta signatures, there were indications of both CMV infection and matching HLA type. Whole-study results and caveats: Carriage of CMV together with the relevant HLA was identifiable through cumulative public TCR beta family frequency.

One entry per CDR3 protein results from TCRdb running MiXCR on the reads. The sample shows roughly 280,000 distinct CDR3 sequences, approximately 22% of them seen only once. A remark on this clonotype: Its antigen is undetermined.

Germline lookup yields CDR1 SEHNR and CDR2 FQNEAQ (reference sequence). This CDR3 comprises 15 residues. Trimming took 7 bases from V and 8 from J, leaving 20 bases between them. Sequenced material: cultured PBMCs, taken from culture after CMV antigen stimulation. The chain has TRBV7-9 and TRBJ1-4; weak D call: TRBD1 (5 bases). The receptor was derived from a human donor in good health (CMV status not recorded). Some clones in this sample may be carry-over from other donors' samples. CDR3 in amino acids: CASKSRQGGLEKLFF. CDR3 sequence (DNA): TGTGCCAGCAAATCCCGGCAGGGAGGCTTAGAAAAACTGTTTTTT.